This TCR beta chain was obtained from a study of blood T cell repertoires in COVID-19. Some clones are missing from TCRdb's copy, which holds only in-frame ones; the method was immunoSEQ multiplex PCR. The sample lists about 300,000 clones, around 84% seen once, with 1% to 1.5% in the top ten. The CDR3 is 15 amino acids. In germline, CDR1 is DFQATT, CDR2 SNEGSKA (reference sequence). Germline trimming cut 3 bases from V and 4 bases from J; bases unmatched to any gene: 9. The V call is TRBV20-1, the J call TRBJ2-1; 7 bases agree with TRBD2. The source is a man aged 65-85 years with acute or convalescent COVID-19. Input material: peripheral blood. This CDR3 is CSASRGASGYNEQFF. CDR3 DNA sequence: TGCAGTGCTAGTCGCGGTGCTAGCGGATACAATGAGCAGTTCTTC.